This T cell receptor beta chain comes out of a study of shared clonotypes between healthy human individuals. V shed 7 bases and J 5 bases; nucleotides not matched to a gene: 10. CDR1 is MNHNS and CDR2 is SASEGT in the germline V gene. The CDR3 spans 14 residues. Every donor, a Caucasian adult, lived in Nashville, Tennessee. Clones were sequenced by immunoSEQ multiplex PCR, and TCRdb holds only the in-frame ones, with some missing. The sample holds millions of clones; more than 85% are singletons and the top ten take under 0.45%. This chain connects TRBV6-1 to TRBJ1-1; 7 positions match TRBD1. Sequencing used naive CD4+ T cells from PBMCs. Subset described: CD45RA+ positively selected. This clonotype originated in a man younger than 35 in good health. Some clones in this sample may be carry-over from other donors' samples. The CDR3 coding sequence is TGTGCCAGCAAAACCGACAGGGTCGGGACTGAAGCTTTCTTT. It yields the protein CASKTDRVGTEAFF.